This TCR beta chain was sequenced for a study of blood T cell repertoires in COVID-19. Study-level information: There were acute and convalescent COVID-19 samples, and they came from the United States, Italy and Spain.

This clone was recorded once. CDR1 is MGHRA and CDR2 is YSYEKL in the germline V gene. V lost 0 bases to trimming and J lost 7 bases, with 10 bases between them. This CDR3 is built from 14 residues. As processed by the authors: Reference gene primer amplification gave estimated nucleated cell counts. Libraries were prepared by immunoSEQ multiplex PCR; TCRdb keeps only in-frame clonotypes and omits some of them. V and J calls plus clone size are reproduced from that table; the DNA served to infer D and trimming. The repertoire holds some 250,000 clones, with approximately 90% as singletons. The cohort comprised adults aged about 18 to 90 years residing in about 25 US areas.

The chain uses TRBV4-1 and TRBJ1-5; tentative D call: TRBD1 (5 bases). The TCR was taken from a man aged 35-49 years who had recovered from COVID-19. Sequenced sample: PBMCs or T cells enriched from blood (not recorded which). The CDR3 spells CASSQEGGEQPQHF. The CDR3 DNA is TGCGCCAGCAGCCAAGAGGGGGGAGAACAGCCCCAGCATTTT.